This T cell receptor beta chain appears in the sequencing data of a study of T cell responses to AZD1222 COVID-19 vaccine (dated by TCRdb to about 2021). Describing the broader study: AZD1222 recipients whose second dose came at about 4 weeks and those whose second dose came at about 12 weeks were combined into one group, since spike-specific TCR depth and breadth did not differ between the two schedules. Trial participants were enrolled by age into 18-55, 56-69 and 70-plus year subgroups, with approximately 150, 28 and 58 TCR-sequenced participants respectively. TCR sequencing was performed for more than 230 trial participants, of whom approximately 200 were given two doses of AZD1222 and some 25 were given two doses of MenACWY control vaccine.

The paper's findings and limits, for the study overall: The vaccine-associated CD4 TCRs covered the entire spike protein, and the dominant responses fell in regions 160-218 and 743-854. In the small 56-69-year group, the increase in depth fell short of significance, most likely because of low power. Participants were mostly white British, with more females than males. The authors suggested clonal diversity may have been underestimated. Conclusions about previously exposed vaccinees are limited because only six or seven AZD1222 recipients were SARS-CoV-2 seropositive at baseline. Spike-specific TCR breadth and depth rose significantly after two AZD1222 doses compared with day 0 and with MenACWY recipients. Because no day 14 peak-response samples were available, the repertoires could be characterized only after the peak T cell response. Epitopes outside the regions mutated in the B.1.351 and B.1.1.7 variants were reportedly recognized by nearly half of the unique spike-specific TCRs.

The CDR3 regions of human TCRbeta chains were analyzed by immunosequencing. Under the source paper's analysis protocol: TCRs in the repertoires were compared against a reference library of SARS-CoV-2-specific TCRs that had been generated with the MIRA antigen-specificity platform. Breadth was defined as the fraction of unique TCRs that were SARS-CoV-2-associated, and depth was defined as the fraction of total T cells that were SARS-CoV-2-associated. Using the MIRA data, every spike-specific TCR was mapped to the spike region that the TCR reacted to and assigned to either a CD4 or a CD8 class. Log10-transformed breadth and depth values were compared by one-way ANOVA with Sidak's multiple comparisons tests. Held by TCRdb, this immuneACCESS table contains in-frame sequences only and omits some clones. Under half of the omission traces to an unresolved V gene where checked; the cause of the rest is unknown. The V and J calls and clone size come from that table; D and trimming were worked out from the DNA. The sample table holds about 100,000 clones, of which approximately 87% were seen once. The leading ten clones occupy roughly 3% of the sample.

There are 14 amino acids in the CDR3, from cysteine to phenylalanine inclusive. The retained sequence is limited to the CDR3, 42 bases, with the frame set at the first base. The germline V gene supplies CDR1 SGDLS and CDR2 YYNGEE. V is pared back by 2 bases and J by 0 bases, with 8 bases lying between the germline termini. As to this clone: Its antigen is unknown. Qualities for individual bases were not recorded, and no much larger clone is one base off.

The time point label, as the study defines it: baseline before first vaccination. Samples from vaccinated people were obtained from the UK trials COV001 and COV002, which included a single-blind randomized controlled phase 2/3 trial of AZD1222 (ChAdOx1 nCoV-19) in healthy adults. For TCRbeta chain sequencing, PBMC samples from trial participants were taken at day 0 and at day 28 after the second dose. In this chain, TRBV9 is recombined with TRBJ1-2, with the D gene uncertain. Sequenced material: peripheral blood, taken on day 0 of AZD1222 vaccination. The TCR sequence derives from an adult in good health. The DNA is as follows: TGTGCCAGCAGCGTGAGCCCAACTAACTATGGCTACACCTTC. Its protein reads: CASSVSPTNYGYTF.